This entry features one T cell receptor beta chain sequence. As yet, its antigen is unknown. TCRdb used MiXCR to reprocess the reads, holding one entry per CDR3 protein. Among about 52,000 distinct CDR3 sequences, about 20% were seen once, and the ten largest hold around four fifths. These data belong to a study of T cell repertoires in cytomegalovirus infection. Background on the study: Indications came from public TCR beta signatures; they pointed to CMV infection and to a matching HLA type.

Whole-study findings and limits: HLA-C-restricted CMV-specific TCR beta clonotypes prevailed in the ex vivo response.

In germline, CDR1 is MNHEY, CDR2 SMNVEV (reference sequence). The V gene lost 2 bases and the J gene lost 6 bases, with 7 bases spanning the gap. The CDR3 runs 13 residues. The receptor comes from a human donor in good health (CMV status not recorded). Some clones in this sample may be carry-over from other donors' samples. Sequenced here: CD8+ T cells from cultured PBMCs, sampled from culture after CMV antigen stimulation. The chain uses TRBV27 and TRBJ2-2, with D uncertain. The CDR3 spells CASSLGPAGELFF. CDR3 coding DNA: TGTGCCAGCAGTTTAGGTCCCGCCGGGGAGCTGTTTTTT.